The rows below give T cell receptor beta chains drawn from one sample of a study of post-analysis software for immune sequencing data. TCRdb called the PCR reads again in MiXCR, with one record for every CDR3 protein. The repertoire has roughly 600,000 distinct CDR3 sequences, around 40% of them found once; the top ten carry roughly 1.8%. Material for sequencing was blood. Every receptor here comes from a girl between 5 and 17 years old with multiple sclerosis. Both conserved end residues are part of each CDR3. The D gene is left open where the match is weak. Clone size is given for some rows only: seen once, a few or many times, or a class if the clone is expanded.

V gene,clone size,J gene,D gene,CDR3 length,CDR3 DNA,CDR3 protein
TRBV4-1,.,TRBJ2-1,TRBD2,16,TGCGCCAGCAGCATGGCACTAGCGGGGGGGGGCAATGAGCAGTTCTTC,CASSMALAGGGNEQFF
TRBV9,.,TRBJ2-1,TRBD2,16,TGTGCCAGCAGCGTAGTGGGAGGGAGGGCCTACAATGAGCAGTTCTTC,CASSVVGGRAYNEQFF
TRBV7-2,.,TRBJ1-1,.,14,TGTGCCAGCAGCTTACAGGCACGGAACACTGAAGCTTTCTTT,CASSLQARNTEAFF
TRBV12-3/TRBV12-4,few,TRBJ1-5,.,15,TGTGCCAGCAGTCCCTCCAGGTCTAGCAATCAGCCCCAGCATTTT,CASSPSRSSNQPQHF
TRBV29-1,.,TRBJ1-4,TRBD1,13,TGCAGCGGGGGACAGGGACGTAATGAAAAACTGTTTTTT,CSGGQGRNEKLFF
TRBV6-6,.,TRBJ1-4,.,11,TGTGCCAGCAGTTACGGGAGTGAACTGTTTTTT,CASSYGSELFF
TRBV20-1,.,TRBJ2-7,TRBD2,15,TGCAGTGCTCCCTACCCCGGGACTAGCGGGTACGAGCAGTACTTC,CSAPYPGTSGYEQYF
TRBV5-1,.,TRBJ2-5,TRBD2,15,TGCGCCAGCAGTCGAGGACTAGCCGGGGGAGGGACCCAGTACTTC,CASSRGLAGGGTQYF
TRBV5-1,.,TRBJ1-1,TRBD1,15,TGCGCCAGCAGCTCGTGGACAGGGAGAACCACTGAAGCTTTCTTT,CASSSWTGRTTEAFF
TRBV10-3,.,TRBJ2-1,.,14,TGTGCCACCAGTGCCGCAGGGCCCTCCAATGAGCAGTTCTTC,CATSAAGPSNEQFF
TRBV5-5,.,TRBJ2-7,TRBD1,13,TGTGCCAGCAGCTCGGACAGGGAATACGAGCAGTACTTC,CASSSDREYEQYF
TRBV25-1,.,TRBJ2-1,TRBD2,15,TGTGCCAGCAGTCATACTAGCGGGTTCTACAATGAGCAGTTCTTC,CASSHTSGFYNEQFF
TRBV12-3/TRBV12-4,.,TRBJ2-7,TRBD1,13,TGTGCCAGCAGTGATCAGGGGGCTTGGGAGCAGTACTTC,CASSDQGAWEQYF
TRBV27,few,TRBJ1-2,.,14,TGTGCCAGCAGTTTACGGGGGGCGAGCTATGGCTACACCTTC,CASSLRGASYGYTF
TRBV20-1,.,TRBJ2-6,.,13,TGCAGTGCTAGAGGGTCAGGGGCCAACGTCCTGACTTTC,CSARGSGANVLTF
TRBV7-2,.,TRBJ1-6,.,18,TGTGCCAGCAGCTCGGGTTCTCGGGGGATCGCCTATAATTCACCCCTCCACTTT,CASSSGSRGIAYNSPLHF
TRBV29-1,many,TRBJ2-4,TRBD2,12,TGCAGCGTTACTAGCGGGGGTGACATTCAGTACTTC,CSVTSGGDIQYF
TRBV7-2,.,TRBJ2-3,TRBD1,14,TGTGCCAGCAAGGACAGGGCTAGCACAGATACGCAGTATTTT,CASKDRASTDTQYF
TRBV7-9,.,TRBJ2-3,.,16,TGTGCCAGCAGCCCCATCAGAGGTGGGGCGGGAGATACGCAGTATTTT,CASSPIRGGAGDTQYF
TRBV5-1,.,TRBJ2-3,TRBD2,14,TGCGCCAGCAGCGCGGGGGGGGGCACAGGTACGCAGTATTTT,CASSAGGGTGTQYF
TRBV12-5,.,TRBJ2-4,TRBD1,16,TGTGCTAGTGGCCCCGACAGGGTACTAGCCAAAAACATTCAGTACTTC,CASGPDRVLAKNIQYF
TRBV24-1,.,TRBJ2-1,.,16,TGTGCCACCAGTGTGCGAGGGGCGAGCTCCTACAATGAGCAGTTCTTC,CATSVRGASSYNEQFF
TRBV10-3,few,TRBJ2-1,TRBD2,15,TGTGCCATCAGTGAGGTCAGCGGGAGCTACAATGAGCAGTTCTTC,CAISEVSGSYNEQFF
TRBV29-1,few,TRBJ2-3,.,12,TGCAGCACAGGGAAACGGATGGATACGCAGTATTTT,CSTGKRMDTQYF
TRBV7-8,.,TRBJ1-4,.,15,TGTGCCAGCAGCTTAGCAGGGGCGACTAATGAAAAACTGTTTTTT,CASSLAGATNEKLFF
TRBV10-3,.,TRBJ2-1,TRBD2,15,TGTGCCATCCGCGGTAGCGGGAGGTCGAGAGAGACCCAGTTCTTC,CAIRGSGRSRETQFF
TRBV6-6,.,TRBJ2-5,TRBD1,15,TGTGCCAGCAGTAACCGGGACAGGAGGGGAGAGACCCAGTACTTC,CASSNRDRRGETQYF
TRBV7-6,.,TRBJ2-7,.,13,TGTGCCAGCAGCTCCGACTGGGGGTACGAGCGGTACTTC,CASSSDWGYERYF
TRBV6-6,once,TRBJ2-6,.,16,TGTGCCAGCAGTTACTCGGTGAACTCTGGGGCCAACGTCCTGACTTTC,CASSYSVNSGANVLTF
TRBV5-5,.,TRBJ2-5,.,16,TGTGCCAGCAGCCCCAGCCAGGGAGGCGGGCAGGAGACCCAGTACTTC,CASSPSQGGGQETQYF
TRBV12-3/TRBV12-4,.,TRBJ2-7,TRBD2,18,TGTGCCAGCAGTTTACGGAGCGGGGGGCCGATGAGCTCCTACGAGCAGTACTTC,CASSLRSGGPMSSYEQYF
TRBV13,.,TRBJ2-5,.,13,TGTGCCAGCAGCTCCACCCGGGGGGAGACCCAGTACTTC,CASSSTRGETQYF
TRBV6-5,.,TRBJ2-1,.,16,TGTGCCAGTAGCTTCGGGGTCAGGAAAGGTTTGAATGAGCAGTTCTTC,CASSFGVRKGLNEQFF
TRBV10-3,.,TRBJ2-1,.,15,TGTGCCACCCGGTCGGACCTCCGAGCGGACAATGAGCAGTTCTTC,CATRSDLRADNEQFF
TRBV11-3,.,TRBJ2-5,.,18,TGTGCCAGCAGCCTCCAGGGGGATGGAGGGGTAATAGGCGAGACCCAGTACTTC,CASSLQGDGGVIGETQYF
TRBV5-5,.,TRBJ1-1,.,16,TGTGCCAGCAGCCCGGACATCTTTAGGATGAACACTGAAGCTTTCTTT,CASSPDIFRMNTEAFF
TRBV6-1,few,TRBJ2-1,.,13,TGTGCCAGCTCCATAGACGCAAACAATGAGCAGTTCTTC,CASSIDANNEQFF
TRBV6-5,.,TRBJ2-2,.,13,TGTGCCAGCAGCCCTACCCGGCTCGGGGAGCTGTTTTTT,CASSPTRLGELFF
TRBV24-1,.,TRBJ2-5,.,12,TGTGCCACCAGTGATTTAACAGAGACCCAGTACTTC,CATSDLTETQYF
TRBV5-1,few,TRBJ2-1,.,15,TGCGCCAGCAGCGAGGGCACGAGCTCCTACAATGAGCAGTTCTTC,CASSEGTSSYNEQFF
TRBV4-1,many,TRBJ1-4,.,14,TGCGCCAGCAGCCCCGGGGGATTTGGTGAAAAACTGTTTTTT,CASSPGGFGEKLFF
TRBV15,.,TRBJ2-7,.,14,TGTGCCACCAGCAGAGAAGGAAGCCTCTACGAGCAGTACTTC,CATSREGSLYEQYF
TRBV3-1,.,TRBJ2-7,.,14,TGTGCCAGCAGCCAAGGTGAGCATTTCGGCGAGCAGTACTTC,CASSQGEHFGEQYF
TRBV20-1,.,TRBJ2-7,TRBD2,13,TGCAGTGCTAGTCTAGCGGGAGCAAGCGAGCAGTACTTC,CSASLAGASEQYF
TRBV20-1,few,TRBJ2-7,.,14,TGCAGTGCTGTCCCCAGTGGAGACGCGGGTGAGCAGTACTTC,CSAVPSGDAGEQYF
TRBV5-1,.,TRBJ1-1,.,15,TGCGCCAGCAGCTTGGCCCCTGGAAGAGGCACTGAAGCTTTCTTT,CASSLAPGRGTEAFF
TRBV20-1,.,TRBJ1-1,.,18,TGCAGTGCTAGAGGCTTTAGGCAGGCATTACGAGGGAACACTGAAGCTTTCTTT,CSARGFRQALRGNTEAFF
TRBV28,.,TRBJ1-1,.,16,TGTGCCAGCAGTCCTCCCCCGACAGGCATGAACACTGAAGCTTTCTTT,CASSPPPTGMNTEAFF